The present entry profiles one TCR beta chain with its context. The table came from immunoSEQ multiplex PCR; TCRdb's copy has only in-frame clones and leaves some out. The sample includes tens of thousands of clones, approximately 85% of them seen just once. V dropped 0 bases and J dropped 0 bases, with 13 bases sitting between them. The CDR3 covers 18 residues. CDR1 and CDR2 (germline): SGHRS, YFSETQ. This record belongs to a study of blood T cell repertoires in COVID-19. Study at large: COVID-19 samples, acute and convalescent, were from the United States, Italy and Spain. PBMCs, B-cell-depleted T cells, or T cells were the source of the cDNA or gDNA that made up the material.

The V and J genes are TRBV5-1 and TRBJ2-6, with D perhaps matching TRBD1 (5 bases). The clonotype originates from a woman older than 75 with COVID-19, enrolled during active disease. The sequenced sample was peripheral blood. The CDR3 bases are TGCGCCAGCAGCTTGGGACAGCTTCTTCTCTCTGGGGCCAACGTCCTGACTTTC. It encodes CASSLGQLLLSGANVLTF. The entire variable domain, with the rest obtained from reference TRBV5-1 and TRBJ2-6, is as follows: KAGVTQTPRYLIKTRGQQVTLSCSPISGHRSVSWYQQTPGQGLQFLFEYFSETQRNKGNFPGRFSGRQFSNSRSEMNVSTLELGDSALYLCASSLGQLLLSGANVLTFGAGSRLTVL.